This T cell receptor beta chain was identified in a study of post-analysis software for immune sequencing data. This clonotype was observed a few times. The antigen is undetermined. Unique-molecular-identifier-tagged TCR beta cDNA libraries were used. The source material, roughly 0.9 to 11 million T cells, gave rise to roughly 0.5 million cDNA molecules. Via MiXCR, TCRdb re-called the PCR reads, giving one row per CDR3 protein. This sample has 800,000 to 950,000 distinct CDR3 sequences, with roughly 50% found just once. Study conclusions and caveats: TRBV5-6, TRBV5-1 and TRBV20-1 were among 4 or 5 TRBV segments more frequent in patients than controls.

Germline-derived CDR1 and CDR2 are MGHRA and YSYEKL. This CDR3 contains 13 residues. Trimming took off 2 bases at V and 5 bases at J, with 9 bases between the two ends. The sequenced material came from blood. This sequence joins TRBV4-1 and TRBJ1-1; D unresolved. This clonotype was obtained from a girl aged 10 to 17 with multiple sclerosis. The CDR3 region is CASSQPFLTEAFF. The CDR3 coding sequence is TGCGCCAGCAGCCAACCATTTCTTACTGAAGCTTTCTTT.